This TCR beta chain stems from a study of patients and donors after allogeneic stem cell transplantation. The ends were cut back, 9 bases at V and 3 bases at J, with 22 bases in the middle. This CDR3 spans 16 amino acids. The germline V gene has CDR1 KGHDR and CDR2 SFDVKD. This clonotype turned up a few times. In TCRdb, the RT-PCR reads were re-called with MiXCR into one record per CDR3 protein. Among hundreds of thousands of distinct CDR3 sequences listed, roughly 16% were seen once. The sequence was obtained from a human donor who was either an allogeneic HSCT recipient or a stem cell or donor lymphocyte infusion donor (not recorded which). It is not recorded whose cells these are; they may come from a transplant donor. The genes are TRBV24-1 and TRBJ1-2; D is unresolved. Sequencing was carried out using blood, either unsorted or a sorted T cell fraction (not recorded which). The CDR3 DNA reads TGTGCCACCTCCCCCGGGAGGGCAGTGGGTGACTATGGCTACACCTTC. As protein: CATSPGRAVGDYGYTF.